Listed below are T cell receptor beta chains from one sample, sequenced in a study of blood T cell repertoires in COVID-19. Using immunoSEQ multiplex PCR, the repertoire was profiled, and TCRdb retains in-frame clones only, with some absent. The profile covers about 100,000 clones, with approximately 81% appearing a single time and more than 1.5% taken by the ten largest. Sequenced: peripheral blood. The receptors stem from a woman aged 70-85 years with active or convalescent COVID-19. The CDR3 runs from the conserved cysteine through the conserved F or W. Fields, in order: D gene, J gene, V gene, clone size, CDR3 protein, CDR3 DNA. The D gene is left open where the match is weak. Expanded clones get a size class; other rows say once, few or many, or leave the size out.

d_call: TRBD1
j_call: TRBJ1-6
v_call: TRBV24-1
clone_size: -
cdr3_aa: CATSDSRTGGSPLHF
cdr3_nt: TGTGCCACCAGTGATTCGCGGACAGGAGGTTCACCCCTCCACTTT

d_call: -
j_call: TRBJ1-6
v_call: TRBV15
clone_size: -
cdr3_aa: CATSRAQGGSPLHF
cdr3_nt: TGTGCCACCAGCAGAGCCCAGGGAGGTTCACCCCTCCACTTT

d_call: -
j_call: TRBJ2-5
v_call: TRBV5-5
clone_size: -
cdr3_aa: CASSLEGRGETQYF
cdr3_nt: TGTGCCAGCAGCTTGGAGGGCAGAGGGGAGACCCAGTACTTC

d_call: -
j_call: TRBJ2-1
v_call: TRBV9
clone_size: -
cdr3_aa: CASSVGNVDEQFF
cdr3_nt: TGTGCCAGCAGCGTAGGTAATGTCGATGAGCAGTTCTTC

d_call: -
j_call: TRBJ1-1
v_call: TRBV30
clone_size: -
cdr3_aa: CACPYGQGNTEAFF
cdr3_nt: TGTGCCTGCCCCTACGGCCAGGGGAACACTGAAGCTTTCTTT

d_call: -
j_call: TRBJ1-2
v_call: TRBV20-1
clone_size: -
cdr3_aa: CSARGGAGYTF
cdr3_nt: TGCAGTGCTAGAGGCGGAGCGGGCTACACCTTC

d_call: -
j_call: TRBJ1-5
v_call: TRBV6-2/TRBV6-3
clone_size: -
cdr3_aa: CASSYSSFNQPQHF
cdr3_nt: TGTGCCAGCAGTTACTCCAGTTTCAATCAGCCCCAGCATTTT

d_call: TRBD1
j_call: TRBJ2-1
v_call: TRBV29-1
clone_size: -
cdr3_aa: CSVEPRTGNPEQFF
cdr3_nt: TGCAGCGTTGAACCCCGGACAGGGAACCCTGAGCAGTTCTTC

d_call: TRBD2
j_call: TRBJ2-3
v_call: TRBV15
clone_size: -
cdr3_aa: CATRVGGDEDTQYF
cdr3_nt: TGTGCCACCCGGGTGGGGGGGGATGAGGATACGCAGTATTTT

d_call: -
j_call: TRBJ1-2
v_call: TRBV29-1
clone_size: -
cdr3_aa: CSAVPGGDGYTF
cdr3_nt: TGCAGCGCGGTACCGGGGGGGGATGGCTACACCTTC

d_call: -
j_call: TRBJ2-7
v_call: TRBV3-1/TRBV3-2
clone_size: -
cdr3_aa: CASSKWADENEQYF
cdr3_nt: TGTGCCAGCAGCAAATGGGCCGATGAGAACGAGCAGTACTTC

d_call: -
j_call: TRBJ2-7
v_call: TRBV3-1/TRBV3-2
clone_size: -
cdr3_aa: CASSPGPNREYEQYF
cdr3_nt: TGTGCCAGCAGCCCAGGACCTAATCGGGAATACGAGCAGTACTTC

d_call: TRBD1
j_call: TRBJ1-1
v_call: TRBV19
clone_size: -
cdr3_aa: CASSVGQLNTEAFF
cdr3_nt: TGTGCCAGTAGTGTGGGACAGCTCAACACTGAAGCTTTCTTT

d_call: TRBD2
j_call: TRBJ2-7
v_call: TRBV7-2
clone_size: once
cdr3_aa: CASSSSGILSYEQYF
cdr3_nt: TGTGCCAGCAGCTCTAGCGGGATTCTCTCCTACGAGCAGTACTTC

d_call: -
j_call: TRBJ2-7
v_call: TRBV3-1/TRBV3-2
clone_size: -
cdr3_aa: CASSSRVSYEQYF
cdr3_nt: TGTGCCAGCAGTTCCAGGGTCTCCTACGAGCAGTACTTC

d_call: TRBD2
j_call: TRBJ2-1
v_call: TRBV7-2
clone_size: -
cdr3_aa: CASRGTRGSYNEQFF
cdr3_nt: TGTGCCAGCAGGGGGACTAGGGGCTCCTACAATGAGCAGTTCTTC

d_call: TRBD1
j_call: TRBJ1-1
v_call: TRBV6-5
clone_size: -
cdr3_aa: CASSRDRSANTEAFF
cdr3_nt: TGTGCCAGCAGCAGGGACAGGTCGGCGAACACTGAAGCTTTCTTT

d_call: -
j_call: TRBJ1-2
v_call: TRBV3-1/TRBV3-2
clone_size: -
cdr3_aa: CASSQEWQGRNGYTF
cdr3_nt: TGTGCCAGCAGCCAAGAGTGGCAGGGTAGGAATGGCTACACCTTC

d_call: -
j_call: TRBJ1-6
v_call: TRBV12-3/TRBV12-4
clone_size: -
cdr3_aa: CASSLTANSPLHF
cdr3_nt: TGTGCCAGCAGTTTAACAGCCAATTCACCCCTCCACTTT

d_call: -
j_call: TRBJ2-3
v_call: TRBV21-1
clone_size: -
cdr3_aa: CASSKAWRQMGPRTDTQYF
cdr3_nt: TGTGCCAGCAGCAAAGCGTGGCGACAAATGGGCCCAAGGACAGATACGCAGTATTTT

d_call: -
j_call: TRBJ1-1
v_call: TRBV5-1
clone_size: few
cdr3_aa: CASSILPRGRKEAFF
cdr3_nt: TGCGCCAGCAGCATCCTACCGCGGGGAAGGAAGGAAGCTTTCTTT

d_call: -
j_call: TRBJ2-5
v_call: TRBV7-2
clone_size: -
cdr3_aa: CASSPRGPTETQYF
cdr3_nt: TGTGCCAGCAGCCCCCGGGGTCCCACAGAGACCCAGTACTTC

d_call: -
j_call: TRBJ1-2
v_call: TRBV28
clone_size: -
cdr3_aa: CASSLFREQGYTF
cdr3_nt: TGTGCCAGCAGTTTATTCCGGGAACAGGGCTACACCTTC

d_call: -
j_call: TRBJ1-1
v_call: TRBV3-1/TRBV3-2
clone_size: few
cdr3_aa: CASTVNTEAFF
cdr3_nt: TGTGCCAGCACGGTGAACACTGAAGCTTTCTTT

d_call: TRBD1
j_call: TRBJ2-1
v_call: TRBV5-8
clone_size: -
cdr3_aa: CASSRDRGGYNEQFF
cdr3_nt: TGTGCCAGCAGCCGTGACAGGGGTGGCTACAATGAGCAGTTCTTC

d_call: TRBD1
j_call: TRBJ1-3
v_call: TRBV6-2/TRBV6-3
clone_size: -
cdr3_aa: CASSYTGDISGNTIYF
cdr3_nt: TGTGCCAGCAGTTATACAGGGGATATCTCTGGAAACACCATATATTTT

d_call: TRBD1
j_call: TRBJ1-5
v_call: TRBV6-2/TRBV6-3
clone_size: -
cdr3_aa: CASSSYRQGLSNQPQHF
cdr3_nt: TGTGCCAGCAGTTCCTATAGACAGGGGTTAAGCAATCAGCCCCAGCATTTT

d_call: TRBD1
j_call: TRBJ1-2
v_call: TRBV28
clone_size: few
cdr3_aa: CASSTTGTGNYGYTF
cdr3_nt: TGTGCCAGCAGTACGACCGGGACAGGGAACTATGGCTACACCTTC

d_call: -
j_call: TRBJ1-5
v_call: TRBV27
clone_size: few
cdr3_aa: CASSPGSNQPQHF
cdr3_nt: TGTGCCAGCAGCCCGGGGAGCAATCAGCCCCAGCATTTT

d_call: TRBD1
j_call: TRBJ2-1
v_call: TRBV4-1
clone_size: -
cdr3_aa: CASSQDGRTGWASEQFF
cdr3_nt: TGCGCCAGCAGCCAAGATGGTCGGACAGGGTGGGCGAGTGAGCAGTTCTTC

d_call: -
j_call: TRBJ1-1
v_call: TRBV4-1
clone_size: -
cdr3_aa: CASSGKRGNTEAFF
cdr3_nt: TGCGCCAGCAGCGGGAAAAGGGGGAACACTGAAGCTTTCTTT

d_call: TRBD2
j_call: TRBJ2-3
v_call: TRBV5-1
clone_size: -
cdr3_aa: CASSLILAGDTDTQYF
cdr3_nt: TGCGCCAGCAGCTTGATCCTAGCGGGAGACACAGATACGCAGTATTTT

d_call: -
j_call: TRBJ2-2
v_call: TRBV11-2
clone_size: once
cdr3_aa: CASSSARVTGELFF
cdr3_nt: TGTGCCAGCAGCTCGGCGAGGGTTACTGGGGAGCTGTTTTTT